Shown below are 30 T cell receptor beta chains from a single sample sequenced in a study of monozygotic twins with inflammatory bowel disease. TCRdb reprocessed the 5' RACE reads and keeps a single row for each CDR3 protein, giving no DNA. Across 420,000 or so distinct CDR3 sequences, the top ten clones capture 2.4% of the sample. Sequenced material: blood. The origin of the receptors is a human donor with ulcerative colitis or Crohn's disease, or a healthy co-twin of an affected twin (not recorded which).

V gene TRBV10-3 combines with J gene TRBJ2-7; TCRdb's D gene call, TRBD1, goes unchecked for lack of DNA. Germline V gene data show CDR1 as ENHRY and CDR2 as SYGVKD. CDR3 length: 12 residues. CDR3: CAVRDRLYEQYF.

The chain has TRBV6-5 and TRBJ2-6. The CDR3 contains 14 residues. In germline, CDR1 is MNHEY, CDR2 SVGAGI. This chain's CDR3 is CASSYRSGANVLTF.

The V and J genes are TRBV5-1 and TRBJ1-6; TCRdb returns TRBD1, unconfirmable since there is no DNA. This CDR3 comprises 15 residues. Germline V gene lookup returns CDR1 SGHRS and CDR2 YFSETQ. This CDR3 is CASSFGVPGRSPLHF.

The CDR3: CAIRTDTTEAFF. The V gene is TRBV10-3, the J gene TRBJ1-1. This CDR3 has 12 residues. Germline CDR1 and CDR2: ENHRY and SYGVKD.

This chain links TRBV30 with TRBJ1-1. CDR1 GTSNPN and CDR2 SVGIG come from the germline V gene (reference sequence). The CDR3 totals 13 residues. CDR3 loop: CAWSVDMNTEAFF.

The chain carries TRBV28 and TRBJ1-1; the D gene TCRdb calls, TRBD1, cannot be checked with no DNA. Per germline, CDR1 MDHEN and CDR2 SYDVKM. This CDR3 region has 12 residues. CDR3 sequence: CASSFPGGAAFF.

V usage is TRBV7-2 and J usage is TRBJ2-3. The CDR3 extends over 14 amino acids. Germline-derived CDR1 and CDR2 are SGHTA and FQGNSA. The chain's CDR3 is CASSLRNSADTQYF.

This chain connects TRBV12-3 or TRBV12-4 to TRBJ2-5; TCRdb lists TRBD1, though no DNA is available to test this call. This CDR3 has 17 amino acids. This CDR3 reads CASSPWRGPRSQETQYF.

The genes are TRBV6-2 or TRBV6-3 and TRBJ2-7; TCRdb picks TRBD1, but there is no DNA to check that call. The CDR3 covers 16 residues. Germline CDR1 is MNHEY and CDR2 is SVGEGT. This CDR3 is CASSYSTGWQPYEQYF.

This rearrangement joins TRBV25-1 to TRBJ2-7; TCRdb proposes TRBD1, but this gene call is untestable without DNA. The germline V gene has CDR1 MGHDK and CDR2 SYGVNS. The CDR3 totals 13 residues. CDR3: CASQGDRGYEQYF.

The rearrangement links TRBV24-1 to TRBJ2-1. Looked up from germline, CDR1 is KGHDR and CDR2 is SFDVKD. This CDR3 region has 13 residues. This CDR3 is CATLVLIYNEQFF.

V and J are TRBV11-2 and TRBJ2-1; TCRdb's assignment of TRBD2 cannot be checked, as there is no DNA. Germline CDR1 reads SGHAT; CDR2 reads FQNNGV. The CDR3 is 16 amino acids. The CDR3 spells CASSLDTSGRAYEQFF.

The chain's CDR3 is CASSLTSGVSTF. V gene TRBV12-3 or TRBV12-4 combines with J gene TRBJ1-2; TCRdb outputs TRBD1, but without DNA this stays unchecked. The CDR3 length is 12 residues.

The chain combines TRBV11-2 with TRBJ1-6. This CDR3 contains 15 residues. CDR1 and CDR2 from the germline V gene are SGHAT and FQNNGV. CDR3 residues: CASSSPRGVNSPLHF.

The chain combines TRBV10-3 with TRBJ2-1. The CDR3 is made up of 13 amino acids. CDR1 is ENHRY and CDR2 is SYGVKD in the germline V gene. The CDR3 spells CAIRNGSYNEQFF.

The gene calls are TRBV6-1 and TRBJ1-1; TCRdb lists TRBD1, though no DNA is available to test this call. From germline, CDR1 is MNHNS and CDR2 SASEGT. The CDR3 spans 15 residues. The CDR3 sequence: CASSPDRVRDTEAFF.

CDR3 protein: CASSVAGTGYTGELFF. The chain links TRBV9 to TRBJ2-2; TCRdb indicates TRBD1, and absent DNA this call remains unverified. Germline CDR1 reads SGDLS; CDR2 reads YYNGEE. The CDR3 loop spans 16 amino acids.

V gene TRBV29-1 combines with J gene TRBJ1-2. The V gene's germline CDR1 is SQVTM and CDR2 ANQGSEA. This CDR3 has 12 amino acids. The CDR3 sequence: CSVEGGVYGYTF.

The CDR3 sequence: CASSGGDSQPQHF. This chain joins TRBV9 and TRBJ1-5; the D gene TCRdb calls, TRBD1, cannot be checked with no DNA. The CDR3 is 13 residues long. Germline CDR1 SGDLS, CDR2 YYNGEE. Using reference TRBV9 and TRBJ1-5 for the parts outside the CDR3, the full variable domain is DSGVTQTPKHLITATGQRVTLRCSPRSGDLSVYWYQQSLDQGLQFLIQYYNGEERAKGNILERFSAQQFPDLHSELNLSSLELGDSALYFCASSGGDSQPQHFGDGTRLSIL.

The rearrangement uses TRBV5-1 and TRBJ2-5; no DNA is available, so the TRBD2 call from TCRdb remains unchecked. Germline assignment: CDR1 SGHRS and CDR2 YFSETQ. The CDR3 loop spans 15 amino acids. This CDR3 is CASSLGASGGETQYF.

The chain has TRBV5-1 and TRBJ1-1. This CDR3 spans 14 amino acids. The germline V gene encodes CDR1 SGHRS and CDR2 YFSETQ. CDR3 amino acids: CASSLDRNPTEAFF.

V and J are TRBV10-3 and TRBJ2-7. Per the germline V gene, CDR1 is ENHRY and CDR2 is SYGVKD. The CDR3 extends over 14 amino acids. The CDR3 spells CAASSWIVSYEQYF.

This CDR3 is CAIRGAGGHNEQFF. This chain connects TRBV10-3 to TRBJ2-1; TCRdb outputs TRBD2, but without DNA this stays unchecked. Germline V gene sequence: CDR1 ENHRY, CDR2 SYGVKD. The CDR3 extends over 14 amino acids.

J is TRBJ2-3 and V is TRBV29-1. The CDR3 is 15 amino acids. Germline lookup yields CDR1 SQVTM and CDR2 ANQGSEA. The chain's CDR3 is CSVERRGTSTDTQYF.

The chain joins TRBV6-1 to TRBJ1-5; as DNA is missing, the TRBD1 call by TCRdb cannot be tested. This CDR3 comprises 12 residues. Looked up from germline, CDR1 is MNHNS and CDR2 is SASEGT. CDR3 in amino acids: CATQIPRGPQHF.

The V and J genes are TRBV28 and TRBJ2-3. CDR1 and CDR2 from the germline V gene are MDHEN and SYDVKM. CDR3 length: 16 residues. CDR3 in amino acids: CASSFGSLGSTDTQYF.

The genes are TRBV18 and TRBJ2-3; the D gene TCRdb calls, TRBD1, cannot be checked with no DNA. Germline V gives CDR1 KGHSH, CDR2 LQKENI. This CDR3 is built from 15 residues. Here the CDR3 reads CASSGTQTSTDTQYF. The full variable domain, in which reference TRBV18 and TRBJ2-3 provide the parts outside the CDR3, is NAGVMQNPRHLVRRRGQEARLRCSPMKGHSHVYWYRQLPEEGLKFMVYLQKENIIDESGMPKERFSAEFPKEGPSILRIQQVVRGDSAAYFCASSGTQTSTDTQYFGPGTRLTVL.

V gene TRBV6-2 or TRBV6-3 combines with J gene TRBJ2-5; the D gene TCRdb calls, TRBD2, cannot be checked with no DNA. This CDR3 has 15 amino acids. Per germline, CDR1 MNHEY and CDR2 SVGEGT. The CDR3 loop reads CASSHSGGGVETQYF.

This rearrangement joins TRBV7-3 to TRBJ2-1; no DNA is available, so the TRBD1 call from TCRdb remains unchecked. Germline V CDR1 and CDR2: SGHTA, FQGTGA. The CDR3 runs to 16 residues. CDR3 region: CASSNHGASSYNEQFF.

This rearrangement joins TRBV29-1 to TRBJ2-5; TCRdb picks TRBD1, but there is no DNA to check that call. CDR1 and CDR2 (germline): SQVTM, ANQGSEA. This CDR3 is 14 amino acids long. CDR3 residues: CSVRNRGPQETQYF.